The 28 T cell receptor beta chains listed next were all sequenced from one sample in a study of shared clonotypes between healthy human individuals. TCRdb keeps only in-frame clones here, not all; method: immunoSEQ multiplex PCR. The sample yields about 2.3 million clones, about 90% seen once. Sequencing used naive CD4+ T cells from PBMCs. Specified subset: CD45RA+ positively selected. All receptors come from a man aged 18 to 30 in good health. Some clones in this sample may be carry-over from other donors' samples.

This chain connects TRBV29-1 to TRBJ1-2, with 8 positions matching TRBD1. Germline V CDR1 and CDR2: SQVTM, ANQGSEA. J was trimmed by 4 bases and V by 0 bases; bases with no gene match: 16. CDR3 length: 18 residues. CDR3 residues: CSVEEGWSFPGGGYGYTF. The CDR3 DNA reads as TGCAGCGTTGAAGAAGGGTGGTCGTTCCCAGGGGGCGGCTATGGCTACACCTTC. The complete variable domain, with remaining parts taken from reference TRBV29-1 and TRBJ1-2, reads SAVISQKPSRDICQRGTSLTIQCQVDSQVTMMFWYRQQPGQSLTLIATANQGSEATYESGFVIDKFPISRPNLTFSTLTVSNMSPEDSSIYLCSVEEGWSFPGGGYGYTFGSGTRLTVV.

The genes are TRBV10-2 and TRBJ2-7, with TRBD2 identical over 15 bases. The V gene's germline CDR1 is WSHSY and CDR2 SAAADI. V dropped 6 bases and J dropped 6; count of bases not matched to a gene: 9. This CDR3 has 16 amino acids. CDR3 in amino acids: CASRVRPGLAGGEQYF. CDR3 in DNA: TGCGCCAGCAGAGTTCGACCGGGACTAGCGGGGGGCGAGCAGTACTTC.

A word on this clone: The junction and the germline gene differ at one end; a read error may be behind it. The chain recombines TRBV5-6 with TRBJ2-3, with D possibly being TRBD1 (6 bases). Germline V gives CDR1 SGHDT, CDR2 YYEEEE. The CDR3 has 15 amino acids. CDR3 coding DNA: TGTGTCAGCAGCCCAGAGAAGGGGGTGGCAGATACGCAGTATTTT. It yields the protein CVSSPEKGVADTQYF.

Notes on this clone: This sample also contains other DNA sequences that code for the same CDR3. The CDR3 protein is CSIPSYGYTF. In DNA form, the CDR3 reads TGCAGTATCCCATCCTATGGCTACACCTTC. The rearrangement links TRBV20-1 to TRBJ1-2, with no clear D. V lost 8 bases and J lost 4, with 8 bases in between. CDR1 and CDR2 (germline): DFQATT, SNEGSKA (reference sequence). The CDR3 loop spans 10 amino acids.

The rearrangement joins TRBV7-8 to TRBJ2-3; D is ambiguous. V was clipped by 1 base and J by 6 bases, with 14 bases between them. There are 15 residues in the CDR3. Germline V gene data show CDR1 as SGHVS and CDR2 as FQNEAQ. DNA of the CDR3: TGTGCCAGCAGCTTAGTTCGGTTCCAAGTGGATACGCAGTATTTT. Its translation: CASSLVRFQVDTQYF.

The chain links TRBV19 to TRBJ2-1, with 9 bases matching TRBD1. The J segment lost 7 bases and the V segment lost 1 base, leaving 5 bases of the junction unmatched. Germline V gene data show CDR1 as LNHDA and CDR2 as SQIVND (reference sequence). This CDR3 spans 15 amino acids. This CDR3 is CASSIGRTGANEQFF. Written as DNA, the CDR3 is TGTGCCAGTAGTATAGGCCGGACAGGGGCTAATGAGCAGTTCTTC. The variable domain in full, completed from reference TRBV19 and TRBJ2-1, reads DGGITQSPKYLFRKEGQNVTLSCEQNLNHDAMYWYRQDPGQGLRLIYYSQIVNDFQKGDIAEGYSVSREKKESFPLTVTSAQKNPTAFYLCASSIGRTGANEQFFGPGTRLTVL.

This chain connects TRBV7-2 to TRBJ2-1; no definite D call. Trimming cost V 2 bases and J 6 bases, with 5 bases left between them. Germline V lookup: CDR1 SGHTA, CDR2 FQGNSA. The CDR3 consists of 12 residues. This CDR3 reads CASSLWINEQFF. Here the CDR3 DNA reads TGTGCCAGCAGCTTATGGATCAATGAGCAGTTCTTC. The full variable domain, its missing parts supplied by reference TRBV7-2 and TRBJ2-1, is GAGVSQSPSNKVTEKGKDVELRCDPISGHTALYWYRQSLGQGLEFLIYFQGNSAPDKSGLPSDRFSAERTGGSVSTLTIQRTQQEDSAVYLCASSLWINEQFFGPGTRLTVL.

The V call is TRBV15, the J call TRBJ1-2; 7 bases are a match to TRBD1. CDR1 is LNHNV, CDR2 YYDKDF, per germline (reference sequence). This CDR3 is 17 amino acids long. The junction had 13 bases not matched to a gene; V was cut back by 2 bases and J by 4 bases. This chain's CDR3 is CATSRTAAHRGSYGYTF. In DNA, the CDR3 is TGTGCCACCAGCAGAACTGCTGCCCACAGGGGCTCCTATGGCTACACCTTC.

The chain carries TRBV7-2 and TRBJ1-5, with unresolved D. The ends were cut back, 5 bases at V and 5 bases at J, with 10 bases in the middle. Germline loops: CDR1 SGHTA, CDR2 FQGNSA. The CDR3 has 13 amino acids. In nucleotides, the CDR3 is TGTGCCAGCAGCCTCGAATACGATCAGCCCCAGCATTTT. It encodes CASSLEYDQPQHF.

CDR3 loop: CSVDSLNSYNEQFF. CDR3 in DNA: TGCAGCGTGGACTCCTTAAACTCCTACAATGAGCAGTTCTTC. This chain connects TRBV29-1 to TRBJ2-1, with D possibly being TRBD2 (5 bases). CDR3 size: 14 residues. CDR1 is SQVTM and CDR2 is ANQGSEA in the germline V gene. The V gene lost 6 bases and the J gene lost 0 bases, with 12 bases spanning the gap.

The J gene is TRBJ2-3, the V gene TRBV5-1; D is ambiguous. Germline-derived CDR1 and CDR2 are SGHRS and YFSETQ. The CDR3 covers 15 residues. Trimming took 5 bases from V and 0 from J, leaving 13 bases between them. In DNA, the CDR3 is TGCGCCAGCAGGCCTTGGAAGTCTAGCACAGATACGCAGTATTTT. Translated, it gives CASRPWKSSTDTQYF.

The rearrangement joins TRBV7-9 to TRBJ2-7; D is tentatively TRBD1 or TRBD2 (7 bases each). V lost 5 bases and J 5 bases, leaving 22 bases between the germline ends. CDR1 SEHNR and CDR2 FQNEAQ come from the germline V gene (reference sequence). The CDR3 is 16 residues long. DNA of the CDR3: TGTGCCAGCAGCCCGTGGGAGGGGGCGCGGTCGGACGAGCAGTACTTC. It translates to CASSPWEGARSDEQYF.

The chain carries TRBV10-3 and TRBJ2-5; D unresolved. Germline V CDR1 and CDR2: ENHRY, SYGVKD. The CDR3 sequence is 13 residues long. Trimming shortened V by 4 bases and J by 2 bases, and 8 bases separated the two germline ends. CDR3 sequence reads: CAISGPKQETQYF. The CDR3 DNA sequence: TGTGCCATCAGTGGGCCCAAACAAGAGACCCAGTACTTC.

This sequence joins TRBV5-6 and TRBJ2-1; D possibly corresponds to TRBD2 (6 bases). Germline V gives CDR1 SGHDT, CDR2 YYEEEE. CDR3 length equals 15 residues. The V end lost 6 bases, the J end lost 0 bases, and 13 bases lay between the germline ends. For the CDR3, the DNA is TGTGCCAGCATCCAGTCCGGGAGCTCCTACAATGAGCAGTTCTTC. Translating gives CASIQSGSSYNEQFF. The variable domain in full, completed from reference TRBV5-6 and TRBJ2-1, reads DAGVTQSPTHLIKTRGQQVTLRCSPKSGHDTVSWYQQALGQGPQFIFQYYEEEERQRGNFPDRFSGHQFPNYSSELNVNALLLGDSALYLCASIQSGSSYNEQFFGPGTRLTVL.

The count of this clone is one. The chain joins TRBV6-1 to TRBJ1-1, with TRBD1 identical over 8 bases. The CDR3 has 13 amino acids. Germline V lookup: CDR1 MNHNS, CDR2 SASEGT. With 2 bases clipped from V and 8 bases from J, the junction kept 4 bases outside the gene matches. The CDR3 loop is CASSERGQAEAFF. The CDR3 DNA reads as TGTGCCAGCAGTGAACGGGGACAGGCGGAAGCTTTCTTT.

The V and J genes are TRBV9 and TRBJ2-1; perhaps TRBD2 as D (6 bases). Trimming removed 0 bases at V and 0 bases at J, with 13 bases between. This CDR3 has 17 residues. CDR1 and CDR2 from the germline V gene are SGDLS and YYNGEE. The CDR3 spells CASSVALLADSYNEQFF. In DNA form, the CDR3 reads TGTGCCAGCAGCGTAGCTTTACTAGCAGACTCCTACAATGAGCAGTTCTTC.

This chain joins TRBV5-1 and TRBJ2-7, with TRBD1 as a possible D gene (6 bases). Germline CDR1 and CDR2: SGHRS and YFSETQ. The CDR3 has 15 residues. The ends were cut back, 2 bases at V and 2 bases at J, with 14 bases in the middle. Here the CDR3 DNA reads TGCGCCAGCAGCTTCCTATCGGACAGAACCTACGAGCAGTACTTC. Translation gives CASSFLSDRTYEQYF.

The rearrangement joins TRBV5-1 to TRBJ1-2; 7 bases match TRBD1. Germline assignment: CDR1 SGHRS and CDR2 YFSETQ. This CDR3 contains 14 residues. V was clipped by 1 base and J by 5 bases; unmatched bases: 5. CDR3 loop: CASSLRQGGYGYTF. The CDR3 DNA is TGCGCCAGCAGCTTGAGACAGGGAGGTTATGGCTACACCTTC.

This clone was recorded once. The CDR3 region has the DNA TGCGCCAGCAGCCAAGTCGGGGTGGGCGATACGCAGTATTTT. This codes for CASSQVGVGDTQYF. The rearrangement joins TRBV4-1 to TRBJ2-3; D may be TRBD2 (5 bases). This CDR3 is 14 amino acids long. Germline lookup yields CDR1 MGHRA and CDR2 YSYEKL. V was trimmed by 1 base and J by 6 bases, leaving 11 bases between them.

V and J are TRBV7-3 and TRBJ2-1; 9 bases match TRBD2. This CDR3 is built from 19 residues. Per germline, CDR1 SGHTA and CDR2 FQGTGA. J gave up 5 bases and V 1 base, and 15 bases lay outside the gene matches. The CDR3 bases are TGTGCCAGCAGCTTAAGGCCCCAAGGCGCGGGAGGGCCAAACAATGAGCAGTTCTTC. This translates into CASSLRPQGAGGPNNEQFF.

This chain links TRBV7-2 with TRBJ2-7; unclear D gene. V lost 5 bases to trimming and J lost 3 bases, with 8 bases between them. This CDR3 is built from 12 residues. Germline loops: CDR1 SGHTA, CDR2 FQGNSA. The chain's CDR3 is CASSQVSYEQYF. CDR3 coding DNA: TGTGCCAGCAGCCAAGTTAGCTACGAGCAGTACTTC.

The rearrangement uses TRBV7-2 and TRBJ1-1; 7 bases are a match to TRBD1. The germline V gene has CDR1 SGHTA and CDR2 FQGNSA. V lost 5 bases, J lost 4 bases, and 4 bases stayed unmatched. CDR3 length equals 13 residues. For the CDR3, the DNA is TGTGCCAGCAGCCCCAGGGGGTTCACTGAAGCTTTCTTT. This sequence encodes CASSPRGFTEAFF.

The genes are TRBV6-6 and TRBJ1-2; D not resolved. CDR1 MNHNY and CDR2 SVGAGI come from the germline V gene (reference sequence). Between the trimmed V and J ends, which lost 0 bases and 4 bases, there was a span of 12 bases. This CDR3 has 15 residues. CDR3 nucleotide sequence: TGTGCCAGCAGTTACTCGCCAGAGGCTACCTATGGCTACACCTTC. This translates into CASSYSPEATYGYTF.

The rearrangement uses TRBV19 and TRBJ2-1; 8 positions match TRBD2. With 10 bases clipped from V and 0 bases from J, the junction kept 5 bases outside the gene matches. Germline CDR1 is LNHDA and CDR2 is SQIVND (reference sequence). This CDR3 has 14 residues. The CDR3 reads CATGAGDSYNEQFF. The CDR3 coding sequence is TGTGCCACCGGAGCGGGAGACTCCTACAATGAGCAGTTCTTC.

V and J are TRBV7-2 and TRBJ2-3; TRBD2 might be the D (5 bases). The CDR3 loop spans 16 amino acids. Trimming stripped 5 bases from V and 0 bases from J, with 15 bases between. The V gene's germline CDR1 is SGHTA and CDR2 FQGNSA. CDR3 protein: CASSPQRSPSTDTQYF. Written as DNA, the CDR3 is TGTGCCAGCAGCCCCCAGCGGAGCCCAAGCACAGATACGCAGTATTTT.

The rearrangement links TRBV5-1 to TRBJ2-1; 11 nucleotides match TRBD2. Germline V gene lookup returns CDR1 SGHRS and CDR2 YFSETQ. This CDR3 region has 16 residues. V was pared by 4 bases and J by 4 bases, with 7 bases of the junction left unmatched. CDR3 nucleotides: TGCGCCAGCAGCCCAACCGGGACTAGCGGTTACAATGAGCAGTTCTTC. Its protein is CASSPTGTSGYNEQFF.

This clone was counted only a few times. The chain employs TRBV6-6 and TRBJ1-1; 8 nucleotides agree with TRBD1. The CDR3 length is 14 residues. The germline gives CDR1 MNHNY, CDR2 SVGAGI (reference sequence). The V gene end was trimmed by 7 bases and the J gene end by 3 bases; junction bases not matched to a gene: 7. The CDR3 nucleotides read TGTGCCAGCACCGGCCGGACAGGGCACACTGAAGCTTTCTTT. This sequence encodes CASTGRTGHTEAFF.

This chain joins TRBV15 and TRBJ2-1; D not certain. Germline loops: CDR1 LNHNV, CDR2 YYDKDF (reference sequence). The CDR3 runs 15 residues. V was clipped by 0 bases and J by 8 bases, with 14 bases between them. The CDR3 nucleotides are TGTGCCACCAGCAGAGATTGGTGGGTAGATGATGAGCAGTTCTTC. This gives the protein CATSRDWWVDDEQFF.